These 10 T cell receptor beta chains originate from one sample sequenced in a study of cytomegalovirus exposure and HLA in healthy donors. The PCR was carried out with 60 Vbeta primers and 13 Jbeta primers. The repertoire was sequenced with immunoSEQ multiplex PCR; TCRdb's copy has only in-frame clones and lacks some. Of nearly 200,000 clones in the sample, around four fifths were seen once. Sample: PBMCs. These receptors came from a woman aged 50 to 65 in good health and CMV-seropositive.

The chain recombines TRBV7-9 with TRBJ2-7, with 13 bases matching TRBD2. Per the germline V gene, CDR1 is SEHNR and CDR2 is FQNEAQ (reference sequence). CDR3 length equals 15 residues. With 5 bases clipped from V and 6 bases from J, the junction kept 7 bases outside the gene matches. The CDR3 nucleotides read TGTGCCAGCAGCCTCCTAGGACTAGCGGGAGCCGAGCAGTACTTC. This gives the protein CASSLLGLAGAEQYF. The entire variable domain, with the rest obtained from reference TRBV7-9 and TRBJ2-7, is as follows: DTGVSQNPRHKITKRGQNVTFRCDPISEHNRLYWYRQTLGQGPEFLTYFQNEAQLEKSRLLSDRFSAERPKGSFSTLEIQRTEQGDSAMYLCASSLLGLAGAEQYFGPGTRLTVT.

This clone was seen a handful of times. The chain recombines TRBV18 with TRBJ2-1, with D perhaps TRBD2 (5 bases). V lost 4 bases to trimming and J lost 12 bases, with 10 bases between them. The length of the CDR3 is 11 residues. Germline V gene sequence: CDR1 KGHSH, CDR2 LQKENI. Here the CDR3 reads CASSHGVRQFF. CDR3 sequence (DNA): TGTGCCAGCTCACACGGGGTAAGGCAGTTCTTC.

The chain is built from TRBV7-3 and TRBJ2-7, with TRBD2 identical over 8 bases. Germline CDR1 reads SGHTA; CDR2 reads FQGTGA. This CDR3 is 16 amino acids long. V shed 3 bases, J shed 5 bases, and the junction held 12 bases outside the gene matches. This CDR3 reads CASSLGSGRSGNEQYF. CDR3 nucleotides: TGTGCCAGCAGCTTGGGGAGCGGGAGATCGGGCAACGAGCAGTACTTC. The whole variable domain, filled in from reference TRBV7-3 and TRBJ2-7, reads GAGVSQTPSNKVTEKGKYVELRCDPISGHTALYWYRQSLGQGPEFLIYFQGTGAADDSGLPNDRFFAVRPEGSVSTLKIQRTERGDSAVYLCASSLGSGRSGNEQYFGPGTRLTVT.

This clone was recorded only once. The rearrangement uses TRBV29-1 and TRBJ1-1; a possible D gene is TRBD1 (6 bases). Germline V gives CDR1 SQVTM, CDR2 ANQGSEA. The CDR3 has 13 amino acids. The V end lost 5 bases, the J end lost 2 bases, and 12 bases lay between the germline ends. The CDR3 loop reads CSVNRAINTEAFF. The CDR3 DNA sequence: TGCAGCGTTAACAGGGCGATTAACACTGAAGCTTTCTTT.

The rearrangement joins TRBV19 to TRBJ2-7; 10 bases are shared with TRBD1. The CDR3 extends over 14 amino acids. Germline V CDR1 and CDR2: LNHDA, SQIVND (reference sequence). V shed 5 bases, J shed 7 bases, and the junction held 8 bases outside the gene matches. The CDR3 loop reads CASSVGTGDGEQYF. CDR3 nucleotides: TGTGCCAGTAGTGTCGGGACAGGGGATGGGGAGCAGTACTTC.

This CDR3 is CAWSQLDRAKYMNTEAFF. CDR3 DNA sequence: TGTGCCTGGAGTCAACTGGACAGGGCAAAATATATGAACACTGAAGCTTTCTTT. V is TRBV30 and J is TRBJ1-1; 8 nucleotides line up with TRBD1. J gave up 0 bases and V 2 bases, and 14 bases lay outside the gene matches. This CDR3 is built from 18 residues. Germline CDR1 and CDR2: GTSNPN and SVGIG (reference sequence).

This clone was seen a handful of times. The rearrangement joins TRBV18 to TRBJ2-7; TRBD1 matches 10 bases. Germline V gene data show CDR1 as KGHSH and CDR2 as LQKENI. Unmatched junction bases numbered 5, after V lost 3 bases and J lost 6 bases. The CDR3 has 14 residues. The chain's CDR3 is CASSPGQGFSEQYF. CDR3 nucleotide sequence: TGTGCCAGCTCACCGGGACAGGGGTTTAGCGAGCAGTACTTC.

The CDR3 reads CASSQGSTGGLYEQYF. Written as DNA, the CDR3 is TGCGCCAGCAGCCAAGGATCGACAGGGGGCCTTTACGAGCAGTACTTC. The chain is built from TRBV4-3 and TRBJ2-7, with 10 bases lining up with TRBD1. The CDR3 covers 16 residues. V was clipped by 1 base and J by 4 bases; unmatched bases: 7. Looked up from germline, CDR1 is LGHNA and CDR2 is YSLEER.

This clone was found once. J is TRBJ1-2 and V is TRBV6-1; 10 positions match TRBD1. Trimming at V came to 9 bases and at J to 3 bases, leaving 1 base not matched to a gene. Germline CDR1 MNHNS, CDR2 SASEGT. This CDR3 region has 12 residues. This CDR3 reads CARTGGDYGYTF. CDR3 nucleotides: TGTGCCAGGACAGGGGGCGACTATGGCTACACCTTC.

The V and J genes are TRBV19 and TRBJ2-1; the D is unclear. Germline CDR1 LNHDA, CDR2 SQIVND (reference sequence). The V and J ends lost 5 bases and 1 base respectively, with 15 bases between them. This CDR3 is built from 16 residues. Written as DNA, the CDR3 is TGTGCCAGTAGTTTTTTGGGCTTGGGTTCCTACAATGAGCAGTTCTTC. Translating gives CASSFLGLGSYNEQFF.